The next 7 T cell receptor beta chains were all read from a single sample in a study of shared clonotypes between healthy human individuals. Assay: immunoSEQ multiplex PCR; the TCRdb copy retains only in-frame clones and omits some. Of about 2,500,000 clones listed, approximately 90% are singletons. Sequencing was done on a sample of naive CD4+ T cells sorted from blood. The subset here: CD45RA+ positively selected. All receptors come from a man between 18 and 35 years old in good health.

The chain is built from TRBV5-4 and TRBJ1-4; D is unclear. CDR1 SGHNT and CDR2 YYREEE come from the germline V gene (reference sequence). The CDR3 consists of 12 residues. V lost 3 bases to trimming and J lost 3 bases, with 3 bases between them. CDR3 bases: TGTGCCAGCAGCTATCCTAATGAAAAACTGTTTTTT. This translates into CASSYPNEKLFF.

V is TRBV6-1 and J is TRBJ2-4, with TRBD1 matching over 7 bases. CDR1 MNHNS and CDR2 SASEGT come from the germline V gene. V was pared by 0 bases and J by 6 bases, with 2 bases of the junction left unmatched. The CDR3 loop spans 14 amino acids. The CDR3 is CASSEAGTVNIQYF. CDR3 coding DNA: TGTGCCAGCAGTGAAGCAGGGACAGTAAACATTCAGTACTTC.

This clone was found once. The chain is built from TRBV6-1 and TRBJ1-1; maybe TRBD1 (6 bases). V was shortened by 6 bases and J by 0 bases, with 11 bases between the two germline ends. The CDR3 loop spans 14 amino acids. Germline V lookup: CDR1 MNHNS, CDR2 SASEGT. The CDR3 DNA follows: TGTGCCAGCAGCTCGGACAGAGTGAACACTGAAGCTTTCTTT. It yields the protein CASSSDRVNTEAFF.

V and J are TRBV27 and TRBJ2-2; TRBD1 matches at 8 bases. The V gene's germline CDR1 is MNHEY and CDR2 SMNVEV (reference sequence). The CDR3 contains 15 residues. J was trimmed by 6 bases and V by 8 bases; bases with no gene match: 11. In DNA form, the CDR3 reads TGTGCCAGCTCATTTACCGTACAGGGGGCCGGGGAGCTGTTTTTT. Translated, it gives CASSFTVQGAGELFF.

J is TRBJ2-7 and V is TRBV15; TRBD1 matches 8 bases. This CDR3 is built from 16 residues. Looked up from germline, CDR1 is LNHNV and CDR2 is YYDKDF (reference sequence). V was pared by 0 bases and J by 7 bases, with 11 bases of the junction left unmatched. This CDR3 is CATSRDPGQAVGEQYF. The DNA of the CDR3 is TGTGCCACCAGCAGAGATCCGGGACAGGCGGTTGGGGAGCAGTACTTC.

The gene calls are TRBV6-6 and TRBJ1-5; TRBD1 agrees at 7 bases. The germline gives CDR1 MNHNY, CDR2 SVGAGI (reference sequence). The CDR3 extends over 14 amino acids. J lost 5 bases, V lost 5 bases, and 6 bases had no gene match. CDR3 region: CASSPGQSYQPQHF. As DNA, the CDR3 is TGTGCCAGCAGTCCGGGACAGTCTTATCAGCCCCAGCATTTT.

About this clone: Other DNA sequences from this sample encode an identical CDR3 as well. The CDR3 sequence: CASSLGGQQETQYF. The CDR3 DNA sequence: TGTGCCAGCAGCTTAGGGGGGCAACAAGAGACCCAGTACTTC. V gene TRBV7-2 combines with J gene TRBJ2-5, with D possibly matching TRBD1 (6 bases). Germline CDR1 is SGHTA and CDR2 is FQGNSA. The CDR3 is 14 amino acids. V was cut by 1 base and J by 2 bases, with 8 bases left in between.